This passage covers 20 T cell receptor beta chains from one sample sequenced in a study of high-grade serous ovarian cancer treatment subgroups. Tumor samples were obtained before definitive surgery or chemotherapy. Clones were read by immunoSEQ multiplex PCR, and TCRdb kept only the in-frame ones, dropping some. The repertoire has 18,000 or so clones, around 74% of them found once; the top ten carry around 6.4%. The sequenced sample consisted of tumor tissue. The receptors stem from a human donor with high-grade serous ovarian cancer.

The genes are TRBV27 and TRBJ2-3, with 13 bases fitting TRBD2. CDR3 size: 17 residues. V shed 1 base and J 5 bases; nucleotides not matched to a gene: 6. The germline V gene encodes CDR1 MNHEY and CDR2 SMNVEV (reference sequence). The CDR3 loop is CASSLFWTSGSEDTQYF. The CDR3 DNA follows: TGTGCCAGCAGTTTATTTTGGACTAGCGGGAGCGAAGATACGCAGTATTTT.

Sample share makes this clone medium-sized. The rearrangement joins TRBV7-9 to TRBJ1-2, with D perhaps TRBD1 (6 bases). V gave up 9 bases and J gave up 6 bases, with 20 bases separating them. The CDR3 has 14 amino acids. Per germline, CDR1 SEHNR and CDR2 FQNEAQ (reference sequence). This CDR3 is CASGDTLAGHGYTF. The CDR3 DNA reads TGTGCCAGTGGGGACACCCTGGCGGGGCATGGCTACACCTTC.

To note about this clone: The sample carries other DNA sequences with the same CDR3. This rearrangement joins TRBV30 to TRBJ2-7, with a possible D match to TRBD1 (6 bases). This CDR3 contains 14 residues. Germline lookup yields CDR1 GTSNPN and CDR2 SVGIG (reference sequence). Trimming stripped 1 base from V and 4 bases from J, with 14 bases between. The CDR3 protein is CAWSAGTLGYEQYF. The CDR3 DNA sequence: TGTGCCTGGAGTGCCGGGACATTGGGGTACGAGCAGTACTTC.

In DNA, the CDR3 is TGCAGTGCTAGGGGGGTCTATGGCTACACCTTC. It codes for CSARGVYGYTF. The chain combines TRBV20-1 with TRBJ1-2; perhaps TRBD1 as D (5 bases). This CDR3 region has 11 residues. The V gene's germline CDR1 is DFQATT and CDR2 SNEGSKA (reference sequence). Trimming stripped 3 bases from V and 4 bases from J, with 6 bases between.

This clone was counted a single time. V and J are TRBV27 and TRBJ2-5, with D perhaps matching TRBD2 (6 bases). The J call could be wrong; TRBJ2-7 is a better fit for the DNA end. Germline V gene lookup returns CDR1 MNHEY and CDR2 SMNVEV (reference sequence). This CDR3 contains 16 residues. CDR3 DNA sequence: TGTGCCAGCAGCACCCTCCCCGGCGGGACCTCCTACGAGCAGTACTTC. It encodes CASSTLPGGTSYEQYF.

The chain couples TRBV6-1 to TRBJ2-3, with TRBD1 matching over 7 bases. The germline CDR1 and CDR2 sequences are MNHNS and SASEGT. This CDR3 comprises 13 residues. V lost 10 bases to trimming and J lost 1 base; unmatched junction nucleotides: 5. The CDR3 nucleotides are TGTGCCAACCAGGGGGATGGCACAGATACGCAGTATTTT. This encodes CANQGDGTDTQYF.

This chain uses TRBV18 with TRBJ1-5; D gene ambiguous. With 9 bases removed from V and 8 bases from J, the gap between germline ends came to 17 bases. The CDR3 has 13 residues. Germline assignment: CDR1 KGHSH and CDR2 LQKENI. In DNA, the CDR3 is TGTGCCAGTCACGGGGTAGGGAGGGAGCCCCAGCATTTT. Protein sequence: CASHGVGREPQHF.

The chain uses TRBV11-2 and TRBJ1-2; D not resolved. V lost 7 bases, J lost 2 bases, and 14 bases lay in between. The CDR3 sequence is 14 residues long. Germline CDR1 SGHAT, CDR2 FQNNGV. CDR3 DNA: TGTGCCAGCACCCTCGCCAGGATAAACTATGGCTACACCTTC. Its translation is CASTLARINYGYTF.

This clone has only a few counts. V is TRBV30 and J is TRBJ1-1; D unresolved. Per germline, CDR1 GTSNPN and CDR2 SVGIG (reference sequence). The CDR3 has 13 amino acids. Trimming took 0 bases from V and 4 from J, leaving 9 bases between them. Here the CDR3 reads CAWSVQWSTEAFF. CDR3 coding DNA: TGTGCCTGGAGTGTTCAGTGGAGCACTGAAGCTTTCTTT.

The chain is built from TRBV11-3 and TRBJ1-1; D may be TRBD1 (5 bases). V shed 1 base and J shed 3 bases, with 12 bases lying between them. Germline V gene lookup returns CDR1 SGHNT and CDR2 YENEEA. The CDR3 has 15 residues. The CDR3 loop reads CASSLGGAGDTEAFF. CDR3 nucleotides: TGTGCCAGCAGCTTAGGAGGGGCGGGGGACACTGAAGCTTTCTTT.

The chain couples TRBV30 to TRBJ1-3, with a tentative D call TRBD1 (5 bases). The germline gives CDR1 GTSNPN, CDR2 SVGIG (reference sequence). The CDR3 length is 14 residues. Trimming cost V 0 bases and J 2 bases, with 8 bases left between them. Here the CDR3 reads CAWSVGEAGNTIYF. CDR3 nucleotide sequence: TGTGCCTGGAGTGTAGGGGAAGCTGGAAACACCATATATTTT.

The chain has TRBV6-1 and TRBJ2-7; TRBD2 aligns across 7 bases. Germline CDR1 is MNHNS and CDR2 is SASEGT. The CDR3 covers 14 residues. J gave up 5 bases and V 10 bases, and 14 bases lay outside the gene matches. The CDR3 loop is CAIPRRGESHEQYF. The DNA for the CDR3 is TGTGCCATCCCTCGTCGGGGGGAGAGCCACGAGCAGTACTTC.

The chain recombines TRBV29-1 with TRBJ2-7; 11 bases are shared with TRBD2. From germline, CDR1 is SQVTM and CDR2 ANQGSEA. The V segment lost 4 bases and the J segment 5 bases; nucleotides outside the gene matches: 7. CDR3 length equals 14 residues. CDR3 coding DNA: TGCAGCGTTGGAACTAGCGGGAGTTCTGACGAGCAGTACTTC. It codes for CSVGTSGSSDEQYF.

The chain employs TRBV5-6 and TRBJ1-1, with D unresolved. V lost 1 base and J 7 bases, leaving 5 bases between the germline ends. Germline assignment: CDR1 SGHDT and CDR2 YYEEEE. This CDR3 comprises 11 residues. The CDR3 loop reads CASSLYGEAFF. The CDR3 DNA sequence: TGTGCCAGCAGCTTGTACGGTGAAGCTTTCTTT.

This sequence joins TRBV27 and TRBJ1-1; D is ambiguous. This CDR3 has 14 amino acids. Trimming removed 3 bases at V and 1 base at J, with 9 bases between. Germline lookup yields CDR1 MNHEY and CDR2 SMNVEV (reference sequence). For the CDR3, the DNA is TGTGCCAGCAGTTTTTTCAGATGGAACACTGAAGCTTTCTTT. It encodes CASSFFRWNTEAFF.

This rearrangement joins TRBV28 to TRBJ1-2; D not certain. Trimming cost V 6 bases and J 2 bases, with 4 bases left between them. Germline V gene sequence: CDR1 MDHEN, CDR2 SYDVKM. The CDR3 sequence is 11 residues long. The CDR3: CASRTNYGYTF. CDR3 in DNA: TGTGCCAGCAGGACCAACTATGGCTACACCTTC.

The CDR3 DNA follows: TGTGCCAGCATCCCTAGCGCCGGCTCCTACAATGAGCAGTTCTTC. The encoded protein is CASIPSAGSYNEQFF. This rearrangement joins TRBV27 to TRBJ2-1, with D possibly being TRBD2 (6 bases). The CDR3 has 15 amino acids. Per germline, CDR1 MNHEY and CDR2 SMNVEV (reference sequence). The germline V and J ends were trimmed by 7 bases and 0 bases, with 13 bases remaining between them.

Regarding this clone: Other DNA sequences in the sample encode the same CDR3. The chain uses TRBV30 and TRBJ2-7; tentatively, D is TRBD2 (5 bases). V dropped 1 base and J dropped 3 bases, with 13 bases sitting between them. Germline CDR1 GTSNPN, CDR2 SVGIG (reference sequence). This CDR3 has 14 residues. The CDR3, as DNA: TGTGCCTGGAGTGCCCCCTGGAGGCTCTACGAGCAGTACTTC. It encodes CAWSAPWRLYEQYF.

The V and J genes are TRBV14 and TRBJ2-1; D is unresolved. V shed 3 bases and J shed 0 bases, with 3 bases lying between them. The CDR3 is made up of 13 amino acids. Germline V lookup: CDR1 SGHDN, CDR2 FVKESK. This CDR3 reads CASSHRSYNEQFF. The CDR3 nucleotides are TGTGCCAGCAGCCACCGCTCCTACAATGAGCAGTTCTTC.

J is TRBJ2-2 and V is TRBV10-3; TRBD2 matches at 14 bases. The CDR3 is 20 residues long. The trim removed 0 bases at V and 0 bases at J, leaving 6 bases unmatched. Looked up from germline, CDR1 is ENHRY and CDR2 is SYGVKD. CDR3 nucleotides: TGTGCCATCAGTGAGTCGGAGGGACTAGCGGGAGCCACGAACACCGGGGAGCTGTTTTTT. Translated, it gives CAISESEGLAGATNTGELFF.